A single T cell receptor beta chain is shown here with its context. These data are taken from a study of cytomegalovirus exposure and HLA in healthy donors. Trimming removed 5 bases from V and 0 bases from J, with 17 bases in between. The germline gives CDR1 MNHEY, CDR2 SMNVEV (reference sequence). The CDR3 extends over 18 amino acids. The PCR made use of 60 Vbeta and 13 Jbeta primers. Sequenced by immunoSEQ multiplex PCR; TCRdb stores in-frame clones only, minus some. The sample contains about 73,000 clones, roughly 69% of which appear only once. The sequenced sample consisted of PBMCs. This TCR was recovered from a woman aged 45-65 years in good health and CMV-seropositive. V gene TRBV27 combines with J gene TRBJ2-6, with a possible D match to TRBD1 (6 bases). The CDR3 DNA follows: TGTGCCAGCAGTAAAGACAGGCCGACTCTCTCTGGGGCCAACGTCCTGACTTTC. It codes for CASSKDRPTLSGANVLTF.